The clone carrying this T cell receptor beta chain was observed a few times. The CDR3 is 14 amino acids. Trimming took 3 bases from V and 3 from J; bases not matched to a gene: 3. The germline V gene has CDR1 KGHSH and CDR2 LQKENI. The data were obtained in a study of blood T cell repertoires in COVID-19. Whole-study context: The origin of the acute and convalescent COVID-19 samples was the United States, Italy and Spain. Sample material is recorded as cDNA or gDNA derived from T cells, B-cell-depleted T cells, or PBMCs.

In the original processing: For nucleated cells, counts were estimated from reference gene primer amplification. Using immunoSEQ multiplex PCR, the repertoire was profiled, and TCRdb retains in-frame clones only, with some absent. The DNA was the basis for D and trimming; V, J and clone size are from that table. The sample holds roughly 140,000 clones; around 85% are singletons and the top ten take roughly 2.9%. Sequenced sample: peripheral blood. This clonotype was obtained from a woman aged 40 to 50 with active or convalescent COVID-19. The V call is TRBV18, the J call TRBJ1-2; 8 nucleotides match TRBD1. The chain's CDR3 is CASSPMDRDYGYTF. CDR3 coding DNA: TGTGCCAGCTCACCCATGGACAGGGACTATGGCTACACCTTC.